The 7 T cell receptor beta chains below were found in one sample sequenced in a study of shared clonotypes between healthy human individuals. The method was immunoSEQ multiplex PCR; TCRdb's version includes in-frame clones alone and lacks a portion of them. This sample has around 1.9 million clones, with 93% found just once. Positively selected for CCR7, the CD45RO-negative cells used as naive CD8 cells excluded terminally differentiated effector memory CD45RA+ cells. Sequencing used naive CD8+ T cells from PBMCs. Every receptor here comes from a young man in good health. Some clones in this sample may be carry-over from other donors' samples.

The V and J genes are TRBV27 and TRBJ1-5; 8 bases agree with TRBD1. Losses at the gene ends were 5 bases for V and 6 bases for J; bases not matched to a gene: 9. Germline assignment: CDR1 MNHEY and CDR2 SMNVEV (reference sequence). The CDR3 is made up of 15 amino acids. The CDR3 DNA reads as TGTGCCAGCAGTCCGACAGGGGAAGGGGGTCAGCCCCAGCATTTT. Amino acids: CASSPTGEGGQPQHF.

This clone appeared once. The genes are TRBV5-1 and TRBJ2-7; 8 nucleotides align to TRBD2. This CDR3 spans 18 amino acids. Trimming removed 4 bases from V and 5 bases from J; junction bases left unmatched: 20. Germline assignment: CDR1 SGHRS and CDR2 YFSETQ. The CDR3 sequence is CASSPDRVGTRSFHEQYF. Written as DNA, the CDR3 is TGCGCCAGCAGCCCAGATAGGGTAGGGACTAGGAGTTTCCACGAGCAGTACTTC.

The chain carries TRBV6-1 and TRBJ2-5; D is unresolved. The germline V and J ends were trimmed by 0 bases and 0 bases, with 5 bases remaining between them. Germline CDR1 and CDR2: MNHNS and SASEGT. CDR3 length: 14 amino acids. CDR3 amino acids: CASSEARYQETQYF. In DNA, the CDR3 is TGTGCCAGCAGTGAAGCACGGTACCAAGAGACCCAGTACTTC.

The CDR3 loop reads CASRTRESGTGELFF. In DNA form, the CDR3 reads TGTGCCAGCAGGACGCGGGAGTCGGGCACCGGGGAGCTGTTTTTT. V usage is TRBV28 and J usage is TRBJ2-2, with TRBD2 matching 7 bases. Looked up from germline, CDR1 is MDHEN and CDR2 is SYDVKM. The CDR3 totals 15 residues. After removal of 6 bases from V and 4 bases from J, the junction contained 8 bases not matched to a gene.

This chain uses TRBV7-9 with TRBJ2-1; 8 nucleotides line up with TRBD2. This CDR3 has 19 amino acids. Germline CDR1 reads SEHNR; CDR2 reads FQNEAQ (reference sequence). V lost 5 bases, J lost 4 bases, and 19 bases stayed unmatched. The CDR3 is CASSARVSGTTGGYNEQFF. As DNA, the CDR3 is TGTGCCAGCAGCGCTCGGGTTAGCGGGACTACGGGGGGATACAATGAGCAGTTCTTC.

This clone has a single count. The chain recombines TRBV29-1 with TRBJ2-3, with 11 bases that match TRBD2. V lost 1 base and J lost 4; bases outside the gene matches: 4. CDR3 size: 15 residues. The germline V gene has CDR1 SQVTM and CDR2 ANQGSEA. For the CDR3, the DNA is TGCAGCGTTGAAGTCCTAGCGGGAGGCGCAGATACGCAGTATTTT. Amino acid sequence: CSVEVLAGGADTQYF.

The V and J genes are TRBV6-5 and TRBJ2-7; TRBD1 might be the D (6 bases). The CDR3 runs 12 residues. V was shortened by 5 bases and J by 5 bases, with 10 bases between the two germline ends. From germline, CDR1 is MNHEY and CDR2 SVGAGI. The CDR3 spells CASSQGSHEQYF. The CDR3 region has the DNA TGTGCCAGCAGTCAGGGGTCCCACGAGCAGTACTTC.